What follows are 21 T cell receptor beta chains derived from one specimen sequenced in a study of shared clonotypes between healthy human individuals. Sequenced by immunoSEQ multiplex PCR; TCRdb stores in-frame clones only, minus some. The top ten hold around 0.14% of the sample, which has about 2.4 million clones, roughly nine tenths seen once. Sequencing used naive CD4+ T cells sorted from blood. As to subset: CD45RA+ positively selected. These receptors came from a man aged 18 to 30 in good health.

The rearrangement links TRBV6-5 to TRBJ2-7, with D unresolved. The germline V gene encodes CDR1 MNHEY and CDR2 SVGAGI. The V end was cut by 8 bases, the J end by 1 base, with 15 bases between. CDR3 length: 14 amino acids. DNA of the CDR3: TGTGCCAGCCAGGTTATACGGAGTTCCTACGAGCAGTACTTC. This sequence encodes CASQVIRSSYEQYF.

The rearrangement links TRBV9 to TRBJ2-7; maybe TRBD2 (6 bases). V was pared by 4 bases and J by 6 bases, with 11 bases between. CDR3 length: 12 residues. From germline, CDR1 is SGDLS and CDR2 YYNGEE. In DNA, the CDR3 is TGTGCCAGCAGCCCCGGAGGGTTCGAGCAGTACTTC. Its translation is CASSPGGFEQYF.

V usage is TRBV10-3 and J usage is TRBJ2-5; 7 bases match TRBD2. Per germline, CDR1 ENHRY and CDR2 SYGVKD. V lost 10 bases and J lost 5; bases outside the gene matches: 10. There are 13 residues in the CDR3. This chain's CDR3 is CATRTPGRETQYF. The DNA for the CDR3 is TGTGCCACTAGGACCCCCGGGAGGGAGACCCAGTACTTC.

The chain combines TRBV15 with TRBJ2-5; 8 nucleotides line up with TRBD2. J gave up 5 bases and V 1 base, and 21 bases lay outside the gene matches. CDR3 length equals 20 residues. Germline V lookup: CDR1 LNHNV, CDR2 YYDKDF (reference sequence). CDR3 nucleotide sequence: TGTGCCACCAGCAGAGCAGGGAATTCGTTAACGGGAGGGCCGGGGGAGACCCAGTACTTC. This encodes CATSRAGNSLTGGPGETQYF.

The chain has TRBV19 and TRBJ1-6; D unclear. Trimming removed 6 bases at V and 10 bases at J, with 10 bases between. The CDR3 has 12 residues. Germline-derived CDR1 and CDR2 are LNHDA and SQIVND (reference sequence). As DNA, the CDR3 is TGTGCCAGTAGAACGACAAACTCACCCCTCCACTTT. As protein: CASRTTNSPLHF.

The rearrangement links TRBV19 to TRBJ1-5; the match to TRBD1 covers 7 bases. CDR1 LNHDA and CDR2 SQIVND come from the germline V gene (reference sequence). V shed 4 bases and J 5 bases; nucleotides not matched to a gene: 5. CDR3 length equals 14 residues. The CDR3 loop reads CASSTTGIDQPQHF. DNA of the CDR3: TGTGCCAGTAGTACGACAGGGATCGATCAGCCCCAGCATTTT.

CDR3 amino acids: CAISEPGGGRAIGELFF. Written as DNA, the CDR3 is TGTGCCATCAGTGAGCCCGGAGGCGGGAGGGCCATCGGGGAGCTGTTTTTT. J is TRBJ2-2 and V is TRBV10-3; 9 bases line up with TRBD2. V lost 2 bases, J lost 7 bases, and 11 bases stayed unmatched. From germline, CDR1 is ENHRY and CDR2 SYGVKD. The CDR3 length is 17 residues.

V is TRBV10-2 and J is TRBJ1-3; D ambiguous. The V end lost 6 bases, the J end lost 0 bases, and 12 bases lay between the germline ends. There are 15 residues in the CDR3. Germline V gives CDR1 WSHSY, CDR2 SAAADI. The CDR3 sequence is CASREQVFSGNTIYF. Here the CDR3 DNA reads TGCGCCAGCAGAGAACAAGTATTCTCTGGAAACACCATATATTTT.

This chain joins TRBV5-1 and TRBJ2-3; D unclear. Per germline, CDR1 SGHRS and CDR2 YFSETQ. V dropped 0 bases and J dropped 0 bases, with 8 bases sitting between them. The CDR3 length is 15 residues. The CDR3 DNA reads TGCGCCAGCAGCTTGGCCGTTCAGAGCACAGATACGCAGTATTTT. It specifies CASSLAVQSTDTQYF.

V and J are TRBV11-2 and TRBJ2-3, with a weak D call TRBD2 (5 bases). Germline V gene sequence: CDR1 SGHAT, CDR2 FQNNGV. The V end lost 3 bases, the J end lost 0 bases, and 13 bases lay between the germline ends. The CDR3 runs to 16 residues. The CDR3 here is CASSFRAGLSTDTQYF. The CDR3 DNA follows: TGTGCCAGCAGCTTCCGCGCGGGCCTGAGCACAGATACGCAGTATTTT.

Of note for this clone: Other DNA sequences from this sample encode an identical CDR3 as well. J is TRBJ2-7 and V is TRBV6-5; the D gene could be TRBD1 or TRBD2 (5 bases each). The CDR3 runs to 14 residues. Germline assignment: CDR1 MNHEY and CDR2 SVGAGI. Deletions cut 2 bases from V and 1 base from J, with 9 bases between. CDR3 DNA sequence: TGTGCCAGCAGTTACCCGGGACGATCCTACGAGCAGTACTTC. This sequence encodes CASSYPGRSYEQYF.

A single count supports this clone. The CDR3 region has the DNA TGTGCCAGCAGTTCACAGGGTGGCTCTGGAAACACCATATATTTT. It is translated as CASSSQGGSGNTIYF. This chain joins TRBV6-5 and TRBJ1-3; maybe TRBD1 (6 bases). V was trimmed by 4 bases and J by 0 bases, leaving 10 bases between them. CDR3 length: 15 amino acids. The germline V gene has CDR1 MNHEY and CDR2 SVGAGI.

This clone has only a few counts. This chain links TRBV7-9 with TRBJ1-4; possible D gene TRBD1, 6 bases. The V end was cut by 5 bases, the J end by 10 bases, with 14 bases between. The CDR3 is 13 amino acids. In germline, CDR1 is SEHNR, CDR2 FQNEAQ (reference sequence). The chain's CDR3 is CASSPDRIGKLFF. The CDR3 nucleotides are TGTGCCAGCAGCCCCGACAGGATTGGAAAACTGTTTTTT. Full variable domain (rest looked up from reference TRBV7-9 and TRBJ1-4): DTGVSQNPRHKITKRGQNVTFRCDPISEHNRLYWYRQTLGQGPEFLTYFQNEAQLEKSRLLSDRFSAERPKGSFSTLEIQRTEQGDSAMYLCASSPDRIGKLFFGSGTQLSVL.

The V and J genes are TRBV9 and TRBJ2-1; perhaps TRBD2 as D (5 bases). V was clipped by 1 base and J by 9 bases, with 11 bases between them. This CDR3 has 13 residues. Germline CDR1 SGDLS, CDR2 YYNGEE. This chain's CDR3 is CASSVLPGFEQFF. The CDR3 DNA reads as TGTGCCAGCAGCGTACTTCCGGGATTTGAGCAGTTCTTC.

The chain couples TRBV23-1 to TRBJ1-5; D not resolved. TRBV23-1 is noted as an ORF with a role that remains uncertain. There are 10 residues in the CDR3. V was trimmed by 5 bases and J by 6 bases, leaving 2 bases between them. The CDR3 region is CASSFQPQHF. CDR3 sequence (DNA): TGCGCCAGCAGTTTTCAGCCCCAGCATTTT.

This clone was recorded a few times. This rearrangement joins TRBV4-1 to TRBJ1-1; no clear D gene. The V and J ends lost 2 bases and 5 bases respectively, with 15 bases between them. Germline values: CDR1 MGHRA, CDR2 YSYEKL. This CDR3 is built from 15 residues. The CDR3 loop reads CASSQSVLGGTEAFF. The CDR3 DNA reads TGCGCCAGCAGCCAATCAGTTCTTGGAGGTACTGAAGCTTTCTTT.

This clone was picked up a small number of times. The rearrangement uses TRBV11-2 and TRBJ1-6, with D unresolved. Germline V gives CDR1 SGHAT, CDR2 FQNNGV. V lost 1 base, J lost 6 bases, and 4 bases lay in between. The CDR3 has 13 amino acids. The CDR3 reads CASSLGSNSPLHF. The CDR3 DNA reads TGTGCCAGCAGCTTAGGAAGTAATTCACCCCTCCACTTT.

V usage is TRBV28 and J usage is TRBJ2-4; 8 nucleotides align to TRBD2. Germline V gene sequence: CDR1 MDHEN, CDR2 SYDVKM. CDR3 length: 18 residues. Trimming removed 3 bases from V and 0 bases from J; junction bases left unmatched: 10. CDR3 sequence (DNA): TGTGCCAGCAGTTTTCCGCGGGGGGAGAACTTAGCCAAAAACATTCAGTACTTC. It translates to CASSFPRGENLAKNIQYF.

This clone was detected once. V is TRBV5-1 and J is TRBJ2-1, with D perhaps matching TRBD2 (5 bases). This CDR3 has 12 amino acids. Trimming shortened V by 4 bases and J by 12 bases, and 14 bases separated the two germline ends. Germline loops: CDR1 SGHRS, CDR2 YFSETQ. The CDR3 loop reads CASSPDSPGQFF. CDR3 coding DNA: TGCGCCAGCAGCCCGGACTCACCCGGGCAGTTCTTC.

This clone occurred once. V gene TRBV15 combines with J gene TRBJ2-7; D tentatively reads TRBD1 or TRBD2 (5 bases each). Germline V gives CDR1 LNHNV, CDR2 YYDKDF (reference sequence). Trimming took off 5 bases at V and 3 bases at J, with 17 bases between the two ends. This CDR3 spans 15 amino acids. CDR3 sequence: CATSERERGFYEQYF. The DNA for the CDR3 is TGTGCCACCAGCGAAAGGGAGAGGGGATTCTACGAGCAGTACTTC.

The chain is built from TRBV10-2 and TRBJ2-2; tentatively, D is TRBD2 (5 bases). Germline loops: CDR1 WSHSY, CDR2 SAAADI. There are 15 residues in the CDR3. V lost 7 bases, J lost 0 bases, and 12 bases lay in between. CDR3 nucleotide sequence: TGCGCCAGCACCCTGACTACCGCGAACACCGGGGAGCTGTTTTTT. Translated: CASTLTTANTGELFF.